Reported below is one T cell receptor beta chain. The identical CDR3 is also encoded by other nucleotide sequences in the sample. V gave up 2 bases and J gave up 1 base, with 5 bases separating them. The CDR3 is made up of 13 amino acids. CDR1 is MNHEY, CDR2 SMNVEV, per germline (reference sequence). The sample is drawn from a study of control samples from healthy donors and cancer patients. The table came from immunoSEQ multiplex PCR; TCRdb's copy has only in-frame clones and leaves some out. The sample has around 130,000 clones; around nine tenths are singletons. The clonotype was recovered from a young man in good health. The chain combines TRBV27 with TRBJ1-1; no clear D gene. The sample taken for sequencing was blood. CDR3 protein: CASSLGRNTEAFF. The CDR3 nucleotides read TGTGCCAGCAGTTTAGGACGGAACACTGAAGCTTTCTTT.